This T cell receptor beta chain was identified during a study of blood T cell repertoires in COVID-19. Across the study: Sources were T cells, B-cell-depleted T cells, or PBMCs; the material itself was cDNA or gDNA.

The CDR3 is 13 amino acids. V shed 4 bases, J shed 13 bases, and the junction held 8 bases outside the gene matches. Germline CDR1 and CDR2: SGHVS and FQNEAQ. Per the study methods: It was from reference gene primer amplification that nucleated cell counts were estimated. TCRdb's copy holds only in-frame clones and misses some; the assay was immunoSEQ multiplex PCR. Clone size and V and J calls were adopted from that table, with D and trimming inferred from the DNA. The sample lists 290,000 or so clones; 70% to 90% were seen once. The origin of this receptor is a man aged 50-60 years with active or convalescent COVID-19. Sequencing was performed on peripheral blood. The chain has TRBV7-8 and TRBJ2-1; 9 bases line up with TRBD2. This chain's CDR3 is CASSSEREDAQFF. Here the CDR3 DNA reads TGTGCCAGCAGCTCTGAGCGGGAGGACGCCCAGTTCTTC.